The 6 T cell receptor beta chains in this list originate from one sample, sequenced in a study of blood T cell repertoires in COVID-19. The assay was immunoSEQ multiplex PCR, and TCRdb's table has in-frame clones only and misses some. The sample has approximately 360,000 clones, 88% seen once; the top ten hold 0.95% to 1%. Input material: PBMCs or T cells enriched from blood (not recorded which). The receptor set was obtained from a woman aged 25 to 39 with acute COVID-19.

The chain joins TRBV5-1 to TRBJ2-7, with 11 bases that match TRBD1. Germline V gives CDR1 SGHRS, CDR2 YFSETQ. The CDR3 contains 17 residues. V shed 2 bases, J shed 7 bases, and the junction held 14 bases outside the gene matches. In DNA, the CDR3 is TGCGCCAGCAGCTTAAATTATAGGAGCGGGACAGGGGGAGAGCAGTACTTC. Residues: CASSLNYRSGTGGEQYF.

This clone was seen only a few times. The chain is built from TRBV6-5 and TRBJ1-3; TRBD1 might be the D (6 bases). Germline lookup yields CDR1 MNHEY and CDR2 SVGAGI. The CDR3 is 14 amino acids. V was cut by 8 bases and J by 3 bases, with 14 bases left in between. CDR3 in DNA: TGTGCCAGCGGCCGGGGGGCTCATGGAAACACCATATATTTT. This gives the protein CASGRGAHGNTIYF.

J is TRBJ2-3 and V is TRBV5-1; 7 bases are a match to TRBD1. This CDR3 region has 15 residues. CDR1 SGHRS and CDR2 YFSETQ come from the germline V gene. The junction had 8 bases not matched to a gene; V was cut back by 4 bases and J by 3 bases. CDR3 nucleotide sequence: TGCGCCAGCAGCAAGACCGGGACAGTTACAGATACGCAGTATTTT. It specifies CASSKTGTVTDTQYF.

The chain combines TRBV7-6 with TRBJ1-6, with 7 bases fitting TRBD1. The CDR3 totals 19 residues. Per the germline V gene, CDR1 is SGHVS and CDR2 is FNYEAQ. V lost 6 bases and J lost 0; bases outside the gene matches: 14. The CDR3 protein is CASRAKKRQGSSYNSPLHF. In DNA form, the CDR3 reads TGTGCCAGCAGGGCGAAAAAAAGACAGGGTTCCTCCTATAATTCACCCCTCCACTTT.

This chain links TRBV3-1 (or the pseudogene TRBV3-2) with TRBJ1-2, with D tentatively TRBD1 (6 bases). Germline lookup yields CDR1 LGHDT and CDR2 YNNKEL (reference sequence). CDR3 length: 14 residues. V lost 2 bases, J lost 4 bases, and 11 bases lay in between. The DNA of the CDR3 is TGTGCCAGCAGCCAACAGGGGTCTGTCTATGGCTACACCTTC. Residues: CASSQQGSVYGYTF.

The genes are TRBV5-6 and TRBJ2-7, with TRBD2 as a possible D gene (5 bases). Trimming removed 4 bases at V and 6 bases at J, with 17 bases between. This CDR3 region has 14 residues. Germline V gene data show CDR1 as SGHDT and CDR2 as YYEEEE. CDR3 residues: CASSPDSLLREQYF. The CDR3 DNA follows: TGTGCCAGCAGCCCGGACTCGCTTTTACGCGAGCAGTACTTC.